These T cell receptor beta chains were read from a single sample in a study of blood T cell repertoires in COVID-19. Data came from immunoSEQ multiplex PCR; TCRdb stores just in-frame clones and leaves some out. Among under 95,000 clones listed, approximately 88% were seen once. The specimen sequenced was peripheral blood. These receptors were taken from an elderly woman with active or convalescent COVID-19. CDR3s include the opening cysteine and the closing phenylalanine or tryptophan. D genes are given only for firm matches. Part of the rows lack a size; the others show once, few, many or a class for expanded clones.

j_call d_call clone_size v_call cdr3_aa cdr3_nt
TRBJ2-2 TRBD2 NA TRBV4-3 CASSQGLAGGPDFGELFF TGCGCCAGCAGCCAAGGGCTAGCGGGGGGGCCAGATTTCGGGGAGCTGTTTTTT
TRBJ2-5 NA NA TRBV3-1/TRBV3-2 CASSQGGETQYF TGTGCCAGCAGCCAGGGAGGCGAGACCCAGTACTTC
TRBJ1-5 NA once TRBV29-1 CSVAQSRGDQPQHF TGCAGCGTCGCTCAATCAAGGGGCGATCAGCCCCAGCATTTT
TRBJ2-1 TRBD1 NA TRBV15 CATSWSRDRGHNEQFF TGTGCCACCAGCTGGAGTAGGGACAGGGGCCACAATGAGCAGTTCTTC
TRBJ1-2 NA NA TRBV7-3 CASSLFGDYGYTF TGTGCCAGCAGCTTATTCGGGGACTATGGCTACACCTTC
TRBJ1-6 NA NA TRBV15 CATSTRSDSPLHF TGTGCCACCAGCACCCGATCAGATTCACCCCTCCACTTT
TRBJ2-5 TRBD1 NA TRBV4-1 CASSRTTGAQETQYF TGCGCCAGCAGCCGAACGACAGGGGCACAAGAGACCCAGTACTTC
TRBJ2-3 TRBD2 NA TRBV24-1 CATSDSGGRPSTDTQYF TGTGCCACCAGTGACAGCGGGGGCCGGCCCAGCACAGATACGCAGTATTTT
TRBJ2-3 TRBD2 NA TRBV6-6 CASSSPPAGFTDTQYF TGTGCCAGCAGTTCCCCACCAGCGGGGTTCACAGATACGCAGTATTTT
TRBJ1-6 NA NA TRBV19 CASSTTRGEDSPLHF TGTGCCAGTAGTACCACCAGGGGCGAGGATTCACCCCTCCACTTT
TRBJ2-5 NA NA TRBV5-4 CASSRRGVSETQYF TGTGCCAGCAGCCGACGGGGTGTTTCTGAGACCCAGTACTTC
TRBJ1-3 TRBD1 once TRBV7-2 CASSLSQGAQNTIYF TGTGCCAGCAGCTTGAGCCAGGGGGCCCAGAACACCATATATTTT
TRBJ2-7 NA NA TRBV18 CASSPTRGIYEQYF TGTGCCAGCTCACCTACACGGGGTATCTACGAGCAGTACTTC
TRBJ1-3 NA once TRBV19 CASSLQGLGDTIYF TGTGCCAGTAGTCTACAGGGCCTAGGAGACACCATATATTTT
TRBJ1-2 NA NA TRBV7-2 CASSLGQKTYGYTF TGTGCCAGCAGCTTGGGGCAGAAGACCTATGGCTACACCTTC
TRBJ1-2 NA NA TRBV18 CASSPAGNYGYTF TGTGCCAGCTCACCCGCGGGGAACTATGGCTACACCTTC
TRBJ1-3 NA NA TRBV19 CASSIRSSGNTIYF TGTGCCAGTAGTATCAGGTCCTCTGGAAACACCATATATTTT
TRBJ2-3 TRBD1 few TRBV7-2 CASSLGTALTGTDTQYF TGTGCCAGCAGCCTGGGGACAGCTCTCACCGGCACAGATACGCAGTATTTT
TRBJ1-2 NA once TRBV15 CATSRDGADVAGYTF TGTGCCACCAGCAGAGATGGGGCAGACGTGGCCGGCTACACCTTC
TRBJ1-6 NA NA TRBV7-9 CASSYEGVGNSPLHF TGTGCCAGCAGCTATGAGGGGGTAGGTAATTCACCCCTCCACTTT
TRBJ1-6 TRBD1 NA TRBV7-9 CASSYGTGVSPLHF TGTGCCAGCAGCTACGGGACAGGGGTTTCACCCCTCCACTTT
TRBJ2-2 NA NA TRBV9 CASSATPSANTGELFF TGTGCCAGCAGCGCGACCCCCAGCGCGAACACCGGGGAGCTGTTTTTT
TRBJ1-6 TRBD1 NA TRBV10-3 CAISDRGDNSPLHF TGTGCCATCAGTGACAGGGGGGATAATTCACCCCTCCACTTT
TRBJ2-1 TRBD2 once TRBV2 CASSRSSGRLDEQFF TGTGCCAGCAGTAGGTCTAGCGGGAGATTGGATGAGCAGTTCTTC
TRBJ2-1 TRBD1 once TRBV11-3 CASSASGQGYDEQFF TGTGCCAGCAGCGCCTCGGGACAGGGGTATGATGAGCAGTTCTTC
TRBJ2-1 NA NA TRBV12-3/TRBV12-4 CASSWAADNEQFF TGTGCCAGCAGTTGGGCAGCGGACAATGAGCAGTTCTTC
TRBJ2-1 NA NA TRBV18 CASSPGRDNEQFF TGTGCCAGCTCACCAGGCCGGGACAATGAGCAGTTCTTC
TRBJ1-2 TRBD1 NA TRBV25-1 CASSSVGGVGLRATF TGTGCCAGCAGTAGCGTAGGGGGCGTGGGGTTGCGTGCCACCTTC
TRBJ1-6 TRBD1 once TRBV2 CASSIQGVDSPLHF TGTGCCAGCAGTATCCAGGGGGTCGACTCACCCCTCCACTTT
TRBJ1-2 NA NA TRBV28 CASSLVRVGYGYTF TGTGCCAGCAGTTTAGTTCGGGTGGGCTATGGCTACACCTTC
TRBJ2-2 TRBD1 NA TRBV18 CASSSPGQMNTGELFF TGTGCCAGCTCATCTCCGGGACAGATGAACACCGGGGAGCTGTTTTTT
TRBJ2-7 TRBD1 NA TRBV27 CASSPVQGVGEQYF TGTGCCAGCAGCCCCGTACAGGGGGTAGGCGAGCAGTACTTC
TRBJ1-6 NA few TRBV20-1 CSASTETYNSPLHF TGCAGTGCTAGTACAGAAACCTATAATTCACCCCTCCACTTT
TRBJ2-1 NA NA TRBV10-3 CAISNFLPLRNEQFF TGTGCCATCAGCAACTTTCTCCCACTCCGGAATGAGCAGTTCTTC
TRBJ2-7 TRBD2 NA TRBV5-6 CASSVSGGALYEQYF TGTGCCAGCAGCGTTAGCGGGGGGGCCCTCTACGAGCAGTACTTC
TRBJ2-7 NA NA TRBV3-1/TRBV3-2 CASSQDRIASYEQYF TGTGCCAGCAGCCAAGATAGAATAGCGAGCTACGAGCAGTACTTC
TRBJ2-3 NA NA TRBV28 CASSSPRRGTDTQYF TGTGCCAGCAGTTCCCCGCGGCGGGGCACAGATACGCAGTATTTT
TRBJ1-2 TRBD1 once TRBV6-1 CASSGSMGQGAPGYTF TGTGCCAGCAGTGGTTCGATGGGGCAGGGGGCGCCTGGCTACACCTTC
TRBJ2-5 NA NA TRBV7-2 CASSLDSSAVETQYF TGTGCCAGCAGCTTAGATTCTAGCGCGGTGGAGACCCAGTACTTC
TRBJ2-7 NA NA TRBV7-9 CASGTTGYEQYF TGTGCCAGCGGCACGACGGGGTACGAGCAGTACTTC